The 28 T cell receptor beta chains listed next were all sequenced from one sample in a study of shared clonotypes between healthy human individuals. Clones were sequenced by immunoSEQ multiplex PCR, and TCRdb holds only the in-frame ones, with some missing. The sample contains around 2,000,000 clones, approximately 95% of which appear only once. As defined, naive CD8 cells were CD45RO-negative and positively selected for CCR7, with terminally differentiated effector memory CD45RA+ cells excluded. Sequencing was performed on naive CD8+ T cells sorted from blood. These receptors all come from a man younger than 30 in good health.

CDR3 protein: CASSGGLDYEQYF. The DNA for the CDR3 is TGTGCCAGCAGCGGGGGACTAGACTACGAGCAGTACTTC. This chain joins TRBV11-2 and TRBJ2-7; 8 bases match TRBD2. Losses at the gene ends were 5 bases for V and 3 bases for J; bases not matched to a gene: 3. The CDR3 contains 13 residues. CDR1 SGHAT and CDR2 FQNNGV come from the germline V gene.

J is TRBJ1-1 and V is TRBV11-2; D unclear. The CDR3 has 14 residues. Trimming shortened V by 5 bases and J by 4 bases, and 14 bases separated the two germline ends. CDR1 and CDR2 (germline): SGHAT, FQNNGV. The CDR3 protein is CASSVSAVATEAFF. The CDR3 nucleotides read TGTGCCAGCAGCGTGTCGGCCGTGGCCACTGAAGCTTTCTTT.

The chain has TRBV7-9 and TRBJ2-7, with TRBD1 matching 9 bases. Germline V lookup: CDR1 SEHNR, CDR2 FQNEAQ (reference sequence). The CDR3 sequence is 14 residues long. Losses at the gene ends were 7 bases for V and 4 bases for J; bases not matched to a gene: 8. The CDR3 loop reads CASNSGTGLYEQYF. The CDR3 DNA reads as TGTGCCAGCAATTCCGGGACAGGGTTGTACGAGCAGTACTTC.

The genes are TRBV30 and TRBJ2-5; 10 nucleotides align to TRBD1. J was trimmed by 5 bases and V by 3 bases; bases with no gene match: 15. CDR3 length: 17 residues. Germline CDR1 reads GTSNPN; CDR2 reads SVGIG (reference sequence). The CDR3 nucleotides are TGTGCCTGGAGCCTCGGGGGTGGGACAGGGGCGTTCGAGACCCAGTACTTC. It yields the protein CAWSLGGGTGAFETQYF.

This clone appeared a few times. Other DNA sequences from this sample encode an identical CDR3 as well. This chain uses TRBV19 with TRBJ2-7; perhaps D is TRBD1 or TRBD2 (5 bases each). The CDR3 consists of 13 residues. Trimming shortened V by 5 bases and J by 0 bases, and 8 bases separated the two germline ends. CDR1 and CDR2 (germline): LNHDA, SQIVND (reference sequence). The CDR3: CASSPGSSYEQYF. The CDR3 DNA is TGTGCCAGTAGTCCAGGGAGCTCCTACGAGCAGTACTTC.

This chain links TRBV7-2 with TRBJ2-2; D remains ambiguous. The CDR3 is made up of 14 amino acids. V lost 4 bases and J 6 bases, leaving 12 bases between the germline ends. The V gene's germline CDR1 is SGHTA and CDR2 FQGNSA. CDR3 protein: CASSSGPPAGELFF. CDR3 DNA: TGTGCCAGCAGCTCCGGCCCGCCGGCCGGGGAGCTGTTTTTT. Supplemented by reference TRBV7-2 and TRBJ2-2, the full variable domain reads GAGVSQSPSNKVTEKGKDVELRCDPISGHTALYWYRQSLGQGLEFLIYFQGNSAPDKSGLPSDRFSAERTGGSVSTLTIQRTQQEDSAVYLCASSSGPPAGELFFGEGSRLTVL.

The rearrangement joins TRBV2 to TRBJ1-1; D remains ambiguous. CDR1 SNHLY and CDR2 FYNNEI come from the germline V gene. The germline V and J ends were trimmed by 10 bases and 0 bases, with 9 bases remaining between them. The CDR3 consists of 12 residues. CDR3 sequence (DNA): TGTGCCAATGGACTCCTGAACACTGAAGCTTTCTTT. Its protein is CANGLLNTEAFF.

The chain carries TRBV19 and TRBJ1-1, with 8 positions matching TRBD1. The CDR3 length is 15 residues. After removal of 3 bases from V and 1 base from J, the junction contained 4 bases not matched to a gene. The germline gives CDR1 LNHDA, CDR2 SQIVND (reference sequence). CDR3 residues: CASSMEGTGNTEAFF. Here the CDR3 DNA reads TGTGCCAGTAGTATGGAAGGGACAGGGAACACTGAAGCTTTCTTT. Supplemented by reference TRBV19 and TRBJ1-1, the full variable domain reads DGGITQSPKYLFRKEGQNVTLSCEQNLNHDAMYWYRQDPGQGLRLIYYSQIVNDFQKGDIAEGYSVSREKKESFPLTVTSAQKNPTAFYLCASSMEGTGNTEAFFGQGTRLTVV.

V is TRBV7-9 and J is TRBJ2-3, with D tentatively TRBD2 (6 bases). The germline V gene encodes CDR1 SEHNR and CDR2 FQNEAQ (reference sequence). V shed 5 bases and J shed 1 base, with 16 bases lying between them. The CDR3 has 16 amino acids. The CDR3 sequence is CASSPPRGVGTDTQYF. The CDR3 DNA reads TGTGCCAGCAGCCCTCCTCGCGGGGTCGGCACAGATACGCAGTATTTT.

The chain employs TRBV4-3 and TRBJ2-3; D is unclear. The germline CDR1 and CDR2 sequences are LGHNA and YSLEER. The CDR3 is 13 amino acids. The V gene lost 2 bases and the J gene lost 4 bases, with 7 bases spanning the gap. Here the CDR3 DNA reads TGCGCCAGCAGCCAAACGGACCCAGATACGCAGTATTTT. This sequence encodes CASSQTDPDTQYF.

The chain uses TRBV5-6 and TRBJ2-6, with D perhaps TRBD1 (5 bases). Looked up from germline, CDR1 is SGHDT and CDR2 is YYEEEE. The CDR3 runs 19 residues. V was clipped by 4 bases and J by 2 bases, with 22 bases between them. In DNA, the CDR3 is TGTGCCAGCAGCCCCTTTTCGGCGGAGATGGGGCCTGGGGCCAACGTCCTGACTTTC. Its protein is CASSPFSAEMGPGANVLTF. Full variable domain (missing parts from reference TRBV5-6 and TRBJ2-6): DAGVTQSPTHLIKTRGQQVTLRCSPKSGHDTVSWYQQALGQGPQFIFQYYEEEERQRGNFPDRFSGHQFPNYSSELNVNALLLGDSALYLCASSPFSAEMGPGANVLTFGAGSRLTVL.

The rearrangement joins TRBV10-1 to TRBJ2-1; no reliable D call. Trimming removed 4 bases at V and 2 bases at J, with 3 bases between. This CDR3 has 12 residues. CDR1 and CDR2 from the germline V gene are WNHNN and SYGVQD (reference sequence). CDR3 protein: CASSAAYNEQFF. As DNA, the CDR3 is TGCGCCAGCAGTGCGGCCTACAATGAGCAGTTCTTC.

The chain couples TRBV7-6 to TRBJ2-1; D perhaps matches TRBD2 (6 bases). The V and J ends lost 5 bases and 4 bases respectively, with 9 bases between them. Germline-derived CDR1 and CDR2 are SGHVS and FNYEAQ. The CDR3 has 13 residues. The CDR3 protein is CASSGRIYNEQFF. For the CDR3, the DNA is TGTGCCAGCAGCGGGAGGATATACAATGAGCAGTTCTTC.

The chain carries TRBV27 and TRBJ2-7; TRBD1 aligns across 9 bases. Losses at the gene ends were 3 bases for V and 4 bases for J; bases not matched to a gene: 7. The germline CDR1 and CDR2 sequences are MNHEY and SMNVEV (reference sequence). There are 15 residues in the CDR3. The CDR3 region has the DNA TGTGCCAGCAGTTTTGAGGGACAGGGAAGGTACGAGCAGTACTTC. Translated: CASSFEGQGRYEQYF.

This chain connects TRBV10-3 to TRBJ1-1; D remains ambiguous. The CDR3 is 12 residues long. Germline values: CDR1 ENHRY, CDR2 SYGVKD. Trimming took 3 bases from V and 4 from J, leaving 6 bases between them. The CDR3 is CAISDVSTEAFF. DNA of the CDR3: TGTGCCATCAGTGATGTTAGCACTGAAGCTTTCTTT.

The CDR3 protein is CASSPITGSGELFF. The CDR3 nucleotides read TGTGCCAGCAGTCCAATTACAGGGTCTGGGGAGCTGTTTTTT. The V and J genes are TRBV27 and TRBJ2-2; perhaps TRBD1 as D (6 bases). The CDR3 contains 14 residues. V was cut by 5 bases and J by 8 bases, with 15 bases left in between. The germline CDR1 and CDR2 sequences are MNHEY and SMNVEV (reference sequence).

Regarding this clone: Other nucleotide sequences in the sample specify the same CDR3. The CDR3 bases are TGTGCCAGCAGTTACTTAGGGGAGCTGTTTTTT. Translated: CASSYLGELFF. The chain couples TRBV6-5 to TRBJ2-2, with unresolved D. V lost 1 base and J lost 8, with 2 bases in between. The CDR3 runs to 11 residues. Germline V gene sequence: CDR1 MNHEY, CDR2 SVGAGI.

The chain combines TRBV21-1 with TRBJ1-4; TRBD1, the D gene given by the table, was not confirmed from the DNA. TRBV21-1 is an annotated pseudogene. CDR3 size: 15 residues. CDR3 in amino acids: CASKGAGPINEKLFF. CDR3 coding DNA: TGTGCCAGCAAGGGGGCAGGGCCGATTAATGAAAAACTGTTTTTT.

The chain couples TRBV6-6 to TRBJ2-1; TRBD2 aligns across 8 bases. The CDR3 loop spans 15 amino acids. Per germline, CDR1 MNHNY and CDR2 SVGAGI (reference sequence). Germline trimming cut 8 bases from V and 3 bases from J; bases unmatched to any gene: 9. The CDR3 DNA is TGTGCCAGCTCCCGTAGCGGGGACCACTACAATGAGCAGTTCTTC. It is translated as CASSRSGDHYNEQFF.

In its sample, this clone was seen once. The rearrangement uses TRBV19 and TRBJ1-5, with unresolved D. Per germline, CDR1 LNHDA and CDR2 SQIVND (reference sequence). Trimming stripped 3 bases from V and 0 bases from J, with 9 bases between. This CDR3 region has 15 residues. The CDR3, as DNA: TGTGCCAGTAGTATGTATAGATATAGCAATCAGCCCCAGCATTTT. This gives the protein CASSMYRYSNQPQHF. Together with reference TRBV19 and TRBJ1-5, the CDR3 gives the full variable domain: DGGITQSPKYLFRKEGQNVTLSCEQNLNHDAMYWYRQDPGQGLRLIYYSQIVNDFQKGDIAEGYSVSREKKESFPLTVTSAQKNPTAFYLCASSMYRYSNQPQHFGDGTRLSIL.

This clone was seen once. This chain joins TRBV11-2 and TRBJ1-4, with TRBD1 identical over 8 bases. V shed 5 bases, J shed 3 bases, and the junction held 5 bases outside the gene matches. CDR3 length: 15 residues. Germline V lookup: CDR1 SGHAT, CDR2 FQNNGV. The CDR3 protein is CASSLDRGPNEKLFF. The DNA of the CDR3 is TGTGCCAGCAGCCTTGACAGGGGCCCTAATGAAAAACTGTTTTTT.

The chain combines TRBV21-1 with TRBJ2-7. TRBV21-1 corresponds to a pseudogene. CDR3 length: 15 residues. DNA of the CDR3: TGTGCCAGCCCAGAATACCGGGACGGCACCTACGAGCAGTACTTC. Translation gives CASPEYRDGTYEQYF.

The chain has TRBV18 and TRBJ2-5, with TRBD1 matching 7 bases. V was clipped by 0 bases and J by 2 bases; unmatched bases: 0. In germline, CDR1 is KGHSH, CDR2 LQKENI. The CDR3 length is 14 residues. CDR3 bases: TGTGCCAGCTCACCACCGGACAGGCAAGAGACCCAGTACTTC. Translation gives CASSPPDRQETQYF.

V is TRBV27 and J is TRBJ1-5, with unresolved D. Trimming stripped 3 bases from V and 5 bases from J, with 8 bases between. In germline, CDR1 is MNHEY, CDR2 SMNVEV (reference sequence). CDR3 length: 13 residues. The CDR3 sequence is CASSLDLYQPQHF. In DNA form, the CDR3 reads TGTGCCAGCAGTTTGGACCTTTATCAGCCCCAGCATTTT.

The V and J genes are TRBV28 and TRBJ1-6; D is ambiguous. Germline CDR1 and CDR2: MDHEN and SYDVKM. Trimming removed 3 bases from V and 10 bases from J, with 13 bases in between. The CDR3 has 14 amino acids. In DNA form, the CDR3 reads TGTGCCAGCAGTTTCTTACCCCCGGGATCACCCCTCCACTTT. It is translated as CASSFLPPGSPLHF.

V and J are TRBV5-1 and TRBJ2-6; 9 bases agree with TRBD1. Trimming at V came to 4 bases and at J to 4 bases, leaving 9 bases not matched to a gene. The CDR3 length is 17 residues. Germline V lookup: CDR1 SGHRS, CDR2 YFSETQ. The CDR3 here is CASSLWTGASGANVLTF. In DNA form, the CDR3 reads TGCGCCAGCAGCCTGTGGACAGGGGCGAGCGGGGCCAACGTCCTGACTTTC.

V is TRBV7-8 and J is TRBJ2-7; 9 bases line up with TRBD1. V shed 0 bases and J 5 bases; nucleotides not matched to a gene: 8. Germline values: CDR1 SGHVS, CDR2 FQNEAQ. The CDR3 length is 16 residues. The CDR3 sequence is CASSLAWTGAFDEQYF. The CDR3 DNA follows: TGTGCCAGCAGCTTAGCCTGGACAGGGGCTTTTGACGAGCAGTACTTC.

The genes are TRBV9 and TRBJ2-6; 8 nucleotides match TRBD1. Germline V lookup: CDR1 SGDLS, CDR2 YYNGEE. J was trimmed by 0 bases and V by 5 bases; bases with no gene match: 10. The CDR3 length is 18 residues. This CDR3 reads CASSLEDRVFSGANVLTF. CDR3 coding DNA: TGTGCCAGCAGTCTAGAGGACAGGGTATTCTCTGGGGCCAACGTCCTGACTTTC. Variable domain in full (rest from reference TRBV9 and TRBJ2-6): DSGVTQTPKHLITATGQRVTLRCSPRSGDLSVYWYQQSLDQGLQFLIQYYNGEERAKGNILERFSAQQFPDLHSELNLSSLELGDSALYFCASSLEDRVFSGANVLTFGAGSRLTVL.